This TCR beta chain was sequenced for a study of CD8 T cells in ankylosing spondylitis (dated by TCRdb to 2017 to 2019). Background for the entire study: The study set out to find disease-linked TCR variants by profiling T cell receptor beta repertoires in ankylosing spondylitis patients and healthy donors. The whole study cohort included 85 to 120 healthy donors and under 30 ankylosing spondylitis patients. Peripheral blood was sampled, and synovial fluid was additionally collected from ankylosing spondylitis patients.

The listed sequencing device is Illumina HiSeq 2500. Quantitative 5'-RACE with molecular barcodes was the method used to prepare the TCR beta libraries. On the authors' methods: Disease-linked TCR variants were identified with a new computational method built on a probabilistic model of VDJ rearrangement. TCRdb reanalyzed the raw reads on its own, using fastp at Q25 for trimming and MiXCR for clone calling, and kept in-frame beta chains. When rows share a CDR3 protein, they turn into one entry using the most common DNA and genes. In this record, the V and J calls reflect TCRdb's handling and not the investigators' own analysis. This sample lists some 200,000 distinct CDR3 sequences; about 6.7% were detected once. Around 14% of the sample belongs to the ten largest clones. On this clonotype itself: Its antigen has not been determined. No much larger clonotype is one base removed from it; base qualities were not supplied.

The trim is 5 bases for V and 0 bases for J, with a gap of 10 bases between the germline ends. From the germline V gene (reference sequence), CDR1 is DFQATT and CDR2 is SNEGSKA. The CDR3 has 13 amino acids, counting the end cysteine and phenylalanine. Only CDR3 DNA is held: 39 bases, read in frame from base 1. Study-wide findings and limitations: The disease-linked clones were reported to be significantly enriched in matched synovial fluid samples from ankylosing spondylitis patients. Blood from ankylosing spondylitis patients appeared to be characterized by a TCR beta motif made up of seven or eight highly homologous amino acid variants. A CD8+ phenotype was shown by the disease-linked clones, which were found at relatively low frequencies in peripheral blood. Some of the motif variants had been reported before in the synovial fluid and blood of reactive arthritis patients, a finding that suggests common disease-initiation mechanisms.

The chain joins TRBV20-1 to TRBJ1-1; possibly the D gene is TRBD1, per 5 matching bases. The TCR originated in a male donor with ankylosing spondylitis. The sample taken for sequencing was blood, either unsorted or a sorted T cell fraction (not recorded which). At the DNA level, the sequence is TGCAGTGCTCGCCCGACAGTGAACACTGAAGCTTTCTTT. Translated, this is CSARPTVNTEAFF.